Presented here are 24 T cell receptor beta chains from one specimen sequenced in a study of OX40 agonist ivuxolimab in advanced cancers. TCRdb keeps only in-frame clones here, not all; method: immunoSEQ multiplex PCR. Of about 66,000 clones listed, more than 60% are singletons. The sample was CD4+ or CD8+ T cells sorted from blood, taken in a trial of the OX40 agonist ivuxolimab. The receptors were sampled from an adult with an advanced solid tumor such as melanoma, head and neck, liver or kidney cancer.

The rearrangement uses TRBV6-5 and TRBJ2-7; 7 bases are a match to TRBD1. Germline V CDR1 and CDR2: MNHEY, SVGAGI. The CDR3 covers 14 residues. The junction had 5 bases not matched to a gene; V was cut back by 6 bases and J by 0 bases. This CDR3 reads CASRFRDSSYEQYF. In nucleotides, the CDR3 is TGTGCCAGCAGATTCCGGGACAGCTCCTACGAGCAGTACTTC.

The chain is built from TRBV19 and TRBJ1-5; D not certain. The CDR3 consists of 12 residues. Germline CDR1 reads LNHDA; CDR2 reads SQIVND (reference sequence). Trimming took off 5 bases at V and 4 bases at J, with 6 bases between the two ends. The CDR3 DNA reads TGTGCCAGTAGTCCCCGAAATCAGCCCCAGCATTTT. Translating it yields CASSPRNQPQHF.

This clone was seen more than once but under ten times. V is TRBV30 and J is TRBJ1-5; 7 nucleotides match TRBD1. This CDR3 is built from 13 residues. Trimming cost V 5 bases and J 8 bases; bases outside gene matches: 9. Germline V lookup: CDR1 GTSNPN, CDR2 SVGIG (reference sequence). The CDR3 bases are TGTGCCTGGTCCCGACAGGGACACGAGCCCCAGCATTTT. It is translated as CAWSRQGHEPQHF.

V and J are TRBV6-6 and TRBJ1-2, with 9 nucleotides matching TRBD1. V was clipped by 11 bases and J by 4 bases; unmatched bases: 11. The CDR3 sequence is 14 residues long. Germline CDR1 reads MNHNY; CDR2 reads SVGAGI (reference sequence). The CDR3 protein is CAGGTGRSSYGYTF. CDR3 DNA sequence: TGTGCCGGAGGGACAGGGAGGTCGAGCTATGGCTACACCTTC.

The chain carries TRBV2 and TRBJ1-1, with TRBD1 identical over 10 bases. Germline V CDR1 and CDR2: SNHLY, FYNNEI. CDR3 length: 15 amino acids. The V gene end was trimmed by 3 bases and the J gene end by 5 bases; junction bases not matched to a gene: 6. CDR3 in DNA: TGTGCCAGCAGTGATTTCGGGACAGGGGCTACTGAAGCTTTCTTT. It encodes CASSDFGTGATEAFF.

Remarks on this clone: Other DNA sequences from this sample encode an identical CDR3 as well. The rearrangement uses TRBV2 and TRBJ1-4; 7 nucleotides match TRBD1. The germline CDR1 and CDR2 sequences are SNHLY and FYNNEI. The CDR3 runs 15 residues. J lost 0 bases, V lost 4 bases, and 2 bases had no gene match. The DNA of the CDR3 is TGTGCCAGCAGTGGACAGGGCGCAACTAATGAAAAACTGTTTTTT. Amino acids: CASSGQGATNEKLFF.

This clone was detected once. The chain couples TRBV9 to TRBJ2-5, with 9 bases that match TRBD2. The V and J ends lost 3 bases and 4 bases, in that order; junction bases with no gene match: 1. CDR1 and CDR2 from the germline V gene are SGDLS and YYNGEE. CDR3 size: 13 residues. CDR3 amino acids: CASSAGLAETQYF. The CDR3 DNA reads TGTGCCAGCAGCGCGGGACTAGCAGAGACCCAGTACTTC.

This rearrangement joins TRBV5-6 to TRBJ2-5; no clear D. Germline loops: CDR1 SGHDT, CDR2 YYEEEE. V was trimmed by 3 bases and J by 3 bases, leaving 3 bases between them. This CDR3 is 11 amino acids long. The DNA for the CDR3 is TGTGCCAGCAGCTGGGAAGAGACCCAGTACTTC. Translating it yields CASSWEETQYF.

The CDR3: CASSRVSRGQGGYTF. DNA for the CDR3: TGTGCCAGCAGCCGCGTCTCAAGGGGGCAAGGAGGCTACACCTTC. This chain links TRBV11-2 with TRBJ1-2, with 7 bases that match TRBD1. This CDR3 contains 15 residues. CDR1 and CDR2 from the germline V gene are SGHAT and FQNNGV. J lost 8 bases, V lost 5 bases, and 14 bases had no gene match. The full variable domain, completed using reference TRBV11-2 and TRBJ1-2, is EAGVAQSPRYKIIEKRQSVAFWCNPISGHATLYWYQQILGQGPKLLIQFQNNGVVDDSQLPKDRFSAERLKGVDSTLKIQPAKLEDSAVYLCASSRVSRGQGGYTFGSGTRLTVV.

The V and J genes are TRBV7-9 and TRBJ2-1; TRBD2 aligns across 9 bases. Germline CDR1 reads SEHNR; CDR2 reads FQNEAQ (reference sequence). The junction had 8 bases not matched to a gene; V was cut back by 4 bases and J by 4 bases. There are 16 residues in the CDR3. The CDR3 loop reads CASSSMGLAGYNEQFF. The CDR3, as DNA: TGTGCCAGCAGCTCTATGGGGCTAGCGGGGTACAATGAGCAGTTCTTC.

The CDR3 DNA sequence: TGTGCCAGCAGCTTAGACGGGATGAACACTGAAGCTTTCTTT. Encoded protein: CASSLDGMNTEAFF. This rearrangement joins TRBV7-2 to TRBJ1-1; D unresolved. The CDR3 runs to 14 residues. V was cut by 1 base and J by 0 bases, with 6 bases left in between. Germline values: CDR1 SGHTA, CDR2 FQGNSA.

The rearrangement links TRBV2 to TRBJ2-3; D is ambiguous. The CDR3 extends over 16 amino acids. V lost 6 bases and J 0 bases, leaving 16 bases between the germline ends. Germline V gene sequence: CDR1 SNHLY, CDR2 FYNNEI. The CDR3 nucleotides are TGTGCCAGCAGGCCCTTCGACTTAACTAGCACAGATACGCAGTATTTT. This encodes CASRPFDLTSTDTQYF.

J is TRBJ2-5 and V is TRBV4-1; 9 nucleotides agree with TRBD1. Germline V gene sequence: CDR1 MGHRA, CDR2 YSYEKL. This CDR3 region has 17 residues. The V segment lost 0 bases and the J segment 4 bases; nucleotides outside the gene matches: 9. The CDR3 loop is CASSQDGDRVLGETQYF. The CDR3 coding sequence is TGCGCCAGCAGCCAAGACGGGGACAGGGTCCTAGGAGAGACCCAGTACTTC.

The chain employs TRBV11-2 and TRBJ1-1; D is unclear. This CDR3 region has 13 residues. Looked up from germline, CDR1 is SGHAT and CDR2 is FQNNGV. Trimming cost V 0 bases and J 11 bases, with 13 bases left between them. DNA of the CDR3: TGTGCCAGCAGCTTAGAATATAGGGCCCCGGCTTTCTTT. Its protein product is CASSLEYRAPAFF.

This clone was detected once. One end of the junction varies from germline; a read error may be responsible. The chain employs TRBV19 and TRBJ2-1; D remains unclear. This CDR3 region has 15 residues. The V gene's germline CDR1 is LNHDA and CDR2 SQIVND (reference sequence). The CDR3 spells CASRPAIPSHNEQFF. In DNA form, the CDR3 reads TGTGCCTCCAGGCCGGCTATCCCCTCCCACAATGAGCAGTTCTTC. The full variable domain, completed using reference TRBV19 and TRBJ2-1, is DGGITQSPKYLFRKEGQNVTLSCEQNLNHDAMYWYRQDPGQGLRLIYYSQIVNDFQKGDIAEGYSVSREKKESFPLTVTSAQKNPTAFYLCASRPAIPSHNEQFFGPGTRLTVL.

The chain employs TRBV28 and TRBJ1-2; the D is unclear. CDR1 and CDR2 from the germline V gene are MDHEN and SYDVKM. V lost 7 bases and J lost 0, with 9 bases in between. CDR3 length: 13 residues. The chain's CDR3 is CASTDGANYGYTF. DNA for the CDR3: TGTGCCAGCACAGACGGAGCTAACTATGGCTACACCTTC.

The chain couples TRBV5-1 to TRBJ2-5, with 8 bases identical to TRBD2. V shed 0 bases, J shed 5 bases, and the junction held 6 bases outside the gene matches. The CDR3 is 15 amino acids. Looked up from germline, CDR1 is SGHRS and CDR2 is YFSETQ. The CDR3: CASSLGVSSGETQYF. In nucleotides, the CDR3 is TGCGCCAGCAGCTTGGGGGTATCTAGCGGGGAGACCCAGTACTTC.

V gene TRBV28 combines with J gene TRBJ2-5; TRBD1 might be the D (5 bases). Germline CDR1 MDHEN, CDR2 SYDVKM. CDR3 size: 12 residues. The V and J ends lost 7 bases and 4 bases respectively, with 10 bases between them. The CDR3 DNA reads as TGTGCCAGCAACAGGCAGAGAGAGACCCAGTACTTC. This encodes CASNRQRETQYF.

V is TRBV15 and J is TRBJ2-1, with 11 bases matching TRBD1. The CDR3 loop spans 16 amino acids. CDR1 is LNHNV, CDR2 YYDKDF, per germline (reference sequence). After removal of 0 bases from V and 9 bases from J, the junction contained 7 bases not matched to a gene. For the CDR3, the DNA is TGTGCCACCAGCAGAGACCGGGACAGGGGGTTGGTTGAGCAGTTCTTC. Protein product: CATSRDRDRGLVEQFF.

V gene TRBV7-9 combines with J gene TRBJ1-3; unclear D gene. The CDR3 spans 16 residues. Germline CDR1 is SEHNR and CDR2 is FQNEAQ (reference sequence). The V end lost 0 bases, the J end lost 0 bases, and 9 bases lay between the germline ends. The CDR3 bases are TGTGCCAGCAGCTTAGCCCTGAGGAGCTCTGGAAACACCATATATTTT. Translating it yields CASSLALRSSGNTIYF.

The V call is TRBV25-1, the J call TRBJ2-1; 7 nucleotides align to TRBD1. Germline loops: CDR1 MGHDK, CDR2 SYGVNS. With V trimmed by 5 bases and J by 2 bases, 9 bases remained unmatched. The CDR3 length is 16 residues. CDR3 sequence (DNA): TGTGCCAGCAGTCCCGCCTCGACAGGGACCTACAATGAGCAGTTCTTC. It translates to CASSPASTGTYNEQFF.

This chain connects TRBV19 to TRBJ1-5, with TRBD1 identical over 10 bases. The CDR3 length is 15 residues. J was trimmed by 7 bases and V by 5 bases; bases with no gene match: 8. Germline CDR1 is LNHDA and CDR2 is SQIVND (reference sequence). DNA for the CDR3: TGTGCCAGTAGTGATAGACAGGGGGCTGTACAGCCCCAGCATTTT. It encodes CASSDRQGAVQPQHF.

About this clone: Additional DNA sequences in this sample encode the identical CDR3. This rearrangement joins TRBV6-1 to TRBJ2-5; a possible D gene is TRBD2 (6 bases). Trimming pared 0 bases from V and 1 base from J, leaving 9 bases between. There are 15 residues in the CDR3. The V gene's germline CDR1 is MNHNS and CDR2 SASEGT. CDR3 nucleotides: TGTGCCAGCAGTGAAGCCGGGACTTTCCAAGAGACCCAGTACTTC. This codes for CASSEAGTFQETQYF.

The V and J genes are TRBV2 and TRBJ1-5; D call uncertain. Germline V gene data show CDR1 as SNHLY and CDR2 as FYNNEI. Trimming took 6 bases from V and 2 from J, leaving 17 bases between them. The CDR3 covers 16 residues. CDR3 in DNA: TGTGCCAGCAGACTCCGGGTCCTCAGTGGCAATCAGCCCCAGCATTTT. It codes for CASRLRVLSGNQPQHF.